Listed here is a single T cell receptor (beta chain). Its antigen is not identified. CDR1 and CDR2 (germline): SQVTM, ANQGSEA. The trim removed 5 bases at V and 2 bases at J, leaving 14 bases unmatched. The CDR3 extends over 16 amino acids. TCRdb's copy holds only in-frame clones and misses some; the assay was immunoSEQ multiplex PCR. The sample shows fewer than 120,000 clones, around 90% of them seen only once. The data were taken from a study of T cell responses to AZD1222 COVID-19 vaccine. The study's findings and limits: Along spike, vaccine-associated CD4 TCRs were found throughout, with dominance at 160-218 and 743-854.

This chain connects TRBV29-1 to TRBJ2-7; 8 bases line up with TRBD2. The sequencing used peripheral blood, collected on day 0 of AZD1222 vaccination. This sequence originates from an adult in good health. The DNA of the CDR3 is TGCAGCGTTCGGGGGGGCCAAACAGCTCAGCCCTACGAGCAGTACTTC. It encodes CSVRGGQTAQPYEQYF.